This T cell receptor (beta chain) was observed in a study of identical twins. Overall study results and limits: Fewer insertions characterized abundant cord blood beta clonotypes, whereas memory repertoires showed none.

TCRdb reprocessed the 5' RACE reads via MiXCR and lists one record per CDR3 protein. Among a few hundred thousand distinct CDR3 sequences, approximately 10% were seen once, and the ten largest hold roughly 3%. This clonotype was recorded a few times. As yet, its antigen is unknown. CDR3 size: 15 residues. Deletions cut 1 base from V and 4 bases from J, with 11 bases between. CDR1 is SEHNR and CDR2 is FQNEAQ in the germline V gene (reference sequence). The same sample was also studied in work on yellow fever vaccine responses in identical twins.

The TCR originated in a woman aged 18-29 years in good health. Sequenced sample: PBMCs. V gene TRBV7-9 combines with J gene TRBJ1-5, with D tentatively TRBD1 (6 bases). Here the CDR3 reads CASSLGDTTNQPQHF. CDR3 sequence (DNA): TGTGCCAGCAGCTTAGGGGACACCACGAATCAGCCCCAGCATTTT.